The 30 T cell receptor beta chains below all came from one sample that was sequenced in a study of OX40 agonist ivuxolimab in advanced cancers. Sequencing was performed with immunoSEQ multiplex PCR; in TCRdb, only in-frame clones are kept and a portion is missing. The table lists about 93,000 clones, approximately 89% of them singletons. The material was CD4+ or CD8+ T cells sorted from blood, obtained in a trial of the OX40 agonist ivuxolimab. The source of these receptors is an adult with an advanced solid tumor such as melanoma, head and neck, liver or kidney cancer.

The CDR3 sequence is CASTRDLEATDTQYF. CDR3 nucleotide sequence: TGTGCCAGCACCCGGGATTTGGAAGCAACAGATACGCAGTATTTT. The V and J genes are TRBV6-5 and TRBJ2-3; possibly TRBD2 for D (5 bases). The CDR3 contains 15 residues. Trimming shortened V by 7 bases and J by 3 bases, and 17 bases separated the two germline ends. The germline V gene encodes CDR1 MNHEY and CDR2 SVGAGI.

The chain uses TRBV5-1 and TRBJ1-2; D unclear. Germline CDR1 and CDR2: SGHRS and YFSETQ. Trimming shortened V by 1 base and J by 4 bases, and 11 bases separated the two germline ends. This CDR3 contains 14 residues. The CDR3 DNA is TGCGCCAGCAGCTTGCTGGAGGGCCCCTATGGCTACACCTTC. It codes for CASSLLEGPYGYTF.

The V call is TRBV5-4, the J call TRBJ2-5, with D tentatively TRBD1 (6 bases). Germline lookup yields CDR1 SGHNT and CDR2 YYREEE (reference sequence). This CDR3 contains 15 residues. Trimming cost V 2 bases and J 10 bases, with 21 bases left between them. Written as DNA, the CDR3 is TGTGCCAGCAGCTTATCACAGGGTATCTTTGGGTACCAGTACTTC. Amino acid sequence: CASSLSQGIFGYQYF. Supplemented by reference TRBV5-4 and TRBJ2-5, the full variable domain reads ETGVTQSPTHLIKTRGQQVTLRCSSQSGHNTVSWYQQALGQGPQFIFQYYREEENGRGNFPPRFSGLQFPNYSSELNVNALELDDSALYLCASSLSQGIFGYQYFGPGTRLLVL.

This chain links TRBV7-2 with TRBJ1-3; D gene unclear. Trimming left V 0 bases short and J 4 bases short, with 4 bases between. The CDR3 spans 13 residues. Per germline, CDR1 SGHTA and CDR2 FQGNSA. CDR3 loop: CASSLALGNTIYF. CDR3 sequence (DNA): TGTGCCAGCAGCTTAGCCCTCGGAAACACCATATATTTT.

This clone was counted a single time. The chain couples TRBV19 to TRBJ2-6; 13 bases align to TRBD2. After removal of 1 base from V and 2 bases from J, the junction contained 2 bases not matched to a gene. From germline, CDR1 is LNHDA and CDR2 SQIVND (reference sequence). This CDR3 region has 18 residues. For the CDR3, the DNA is TGTGCCAGTAGTATAGGACTAGCGGGAGGACCTGGGGCCAACGTCCTGACTTTC. Translating it yields CASSIGLAGGPGANVLTF.

The CDR3 loop is CASSPSPGAAGGTQYF. The CDR3 DNA reads TGTGCCAGCAGCCCAAGCCCCGGAGCGGCGGGCGGTACGCAGTATTTT. The chain has TRBV7-2 and TRBJ2-3, with a tentative D call TRBD2 (5 bases). CDR1 is SGHTA and CDR2 is FQGNSA in the germline V gene. The V gene lost 5 bases and the J gene lost 8 bases, with 23 bases spanning the gap. The CDR3 runs 16 residues.

This chain connects TRBV6-6 to TRBJ1-2, with 12 bases matching TRBD1. This CDR3 region has 15 residues. CDR1 and CDR2 from the germline V gene are MNHNY and SVGAGI (reference sequence). V lost 6 bases to trimming and J lost 3 bases; unmatched junction nucleotides: 5. The CDR3 sequence is CASSPGTGGDYGYTF. As DNA, the CDR3 is TGTGCCAGCAGCCCCGGGACAGGGGGCGACTATGGCTACACCTTC.

V is TRBV5-6 and J is TRBJ1-1; 7 bases are shared with TRBD1. Losses at the gene ends were 3 bases for V and 4 bases for J; bases not matched to a gene: 6. Germline V gene data show CDR1 as SGHDT and CDR2 as YYEEEE. CDR3 length equals 14 residues. The CDR3 sequence is CASSYYPGGTEAFF. The CDR3, as DNA: TGTGCCAGCAGCTACTACCCAGGGGGCACTGAAGCTTTCTTT.

The chain recombines TRBV4-3 with TRBJ2-3, with D possibly matching TRBD1 (5 bases). V was pared by 0 bases and J by 4 bases, with 11 bases between. The germline gives CDR1 LGHNA, CDR2 YSLEER. The CDR3 covers 15 residues. The CDR3 region has the DNA TGCGCCAGCAGCCAAGACCAGCAGGGTCCAGATACGCAGTATTTT. Translation gives CASSQDQQGPDTQYF.

This clone was recorded a few times. Other DNA sequences in the same sample also yield this CDR3. The rearrangement joins TRBV29-1 to TRBJ1-6, with a tentative D call TRBD1 (6 bases). The germline V gene has CDR1 SQVTM and CDR2 ANQGSEA. CDR3 length: 13 amino acids. With 5 bases removed from V and 7 bases from J, the gap between germline ends came to 12 bases. The CDR3 nucleotides read TGCAGCGTTCTGACAGGAGTAAATTCACCCCTCCACTTT. Translating it yields CSVLTGVNSPLHF. Full variable domain (remainder filled in from reference TRBV29-1 and TRBJ1-6): SAVISQKPSRDICQRGTSLTIQCQVDSQVTMMFWYRQQPGQSLTLIATANQGSEATYESGFVIDKFPISRPNLTFSTLTVSNMSPEDSSIYLCSVLTGVNSPLHFGNGTRLTVT.

To note about this clone: The sample holds other DNA sequences that translate to the same CDR3. The rearrangement joins TRBV19 to TRBJ1-5; 9 nucleotides align to TRBD1. This CDR3 is 14 amino acids long. J was trimmed by 7 bases and V by 4 bases; bases with no gene match: 5. CDR1 is LNHDA, CDR2 SQIVND, per germline (reference sequence). Here the CDR3 DNA reads TGTGCCAGTAGTACCGGACAGGGGAGACAGCCCCAGCATTTT. This codes for CASSTGQGRQPQHF.

The gene calls are TRBV7-2 and TRBJ1-3; D not certain. Germline values: CDR1 SGHTA, CDR2 FQGNSA. This CDR3 has 15 amino acids. Deletions cut 5 bases from V and 4 bases from J, with 15 bases between. The CDR3, as DNA: TGTGCCAGCAGCACACAATCGTTAACAGGAAACACCATATATTTT. This translates into CASSTQSLTGNTIYF. Variable domain in full (rest from reference TRBV7-2 and TRBJ1-3): GAGVSQSPSNKVTEKGKDVELRCDPISGHTALYWYRQSLGQGLEFLIYFQGNSAPDKSGLPSDRFSAERTGGSVSTLTIQRTQQEDSAVYLCASSTQSLTGNTIYFGEGSWLTVV.

The chain links TRBV27 to TRBJ1-1; D is perhaps TRBD1 (5 bases). Trimming removed 4 bases at V and 4 bases at J, with 16 bases between. Germline CDR1 and CDR2: MNHEY and SMNVEV (reference sequence). This CDR3 region has 15 residues. CDR3: CASSSHYFGGTEAFF. CDR3 coding DNA: TGTGCCAGCAGTTCCCACTACTTCGGGGGCACTGAAGCTTTCTTT.

This chain joins TRBV19 and TRBJ1-3, with a possible D match to TRBD1 (5 bases). CDR3 size: 18 residues. Germline lookup yields CDR1 LNHDA and CDR2 SQIVND (reference sequence). Trimming cost V 2 bases and J 3 bases, with 20 bases left between them. Here the CDR3 reads CASSIRERQGLFGNTIYF. The CDR3, as DNA: TGTGCCAGTAGTATACGGGAAAGGCAGGGACTCTTTGGAAACACCATATATTTT.

The rearrangement joins TRBV7-2 to TRBJ1-3, with a tentative D call TRBD1 (5 bases). This CDR3 is built from 18 residues. V gave up 5 bases and J gave up 3 bases, with 23 bases separating them. The V gene's germline CDR1 is SGHTA and CDR2 FQGNSA. CDR3 bases: TGTGCCAGCAGCCCACGGGGGAGCCCGGCCCGTTTTGGAAACACCATATATTTT. This codes for CASSPRGSPARFGNTIYF.

The rearrangement joins TRBV21-1 to TRBJ1-5. TRBV21-1 is a known pseudogene. CDR3 length: 15 amino acids. Written as DNA, the CDR3 is TGTGCCAGCAGCCCCCAGGCCAGGGAGGAACAGCCCCAGCATTTT. This gives the protein CASSPQAREEQPQHF.

The chain links TRBV18 to TRBJ1-2; 7 bases align to TRBD1. The CDR3 spans 14 residues. V lost 6 bases to trimming and J lost 8 bases; unmatched junction nucleotides: 12. The germline CDR1 and CDR2 sequences are KGHSH and LQKENI. The CDR3 loop is CASSLTQGSPGYTF. The CDR3 region has the DNA TGTGCCAGCTCCCTTACACAGGGGTCTCCCGGCTACACCTTC.

The chain employs TRBV6-1 and TRBJ1-5, with no clear D. The V and J ends lost 2 bases and 4 bases respectively, with 6 bases between them. This CDR3 has 13 amino acids. The germline V gene has CDR1 MNHNS and CDR2 SASEGT. CDR3 in DNA: TGTGCCAGCAGTGAACGAGGGAATCAGCCCCAGCATTTT. Translated, it gives CASSERGNQPQHF.

V and J are TRBV11-2 and TRBJ2-3; possible D gene TRBD1, 6 bases. Trimming pared 5 bases from V and 3 bases from J, leaving 9 bases between. The CDR3 is 13 amino acids. Germline V lookup: CDR1 SGHAT, CDR2 FQNNGV. The CDR3 loop reads CASSQGQTDTQYF. The CDR3 DNA follows: TGTGCCAGCAGCCAGGGGCAAACAGATACGCAGTATTTT.

This chain connects TRBV18 to TRBJ1-5; possible D gene TRBD1, 6 bases. CDR3 length: 14 residues. Germline V CDR1 and CDR2: KGHSH, LQKENI. V was trimmed by 2 bases and J by 6 bases, leaving 11 bases between them. CDR3 protein: CASSPSGGTQPQHF. CDR3 bases: TGTGCCAGCTCACCATCGGGGGGCACTCAGCCCCAGCATTTT.

The chain has TRBV19 and TRBJ2-6; D is unresolved. With 5 bases removed from V and 0 bases from J, the gap between germline ends came to 11 bases. The germline V gene encodes CDR1 LNHDA and CDR2 SQIVND (reference sequence). The CDR3 loop spans 16 amino acids. The CDR3 sequence is CASSGQAISGANVLTF. In nucleotides, the CDR3 is TGTGCCAGTAGTGGCCAGGCCATCTCTGGGGCCAACGTCCTGACTTTC.

This clone occurred a few times. V gene TRBV12-5 combines with J gene TRBJ2-7; 7 bases are shared with TRBD2. The CDR3 length is 13 residues. Germline values: CDR1 LGHNT, CDR2 FRNRAP. Losses at the gene ends were 6 bases for V and 5 bases for J; bases not matched to a gene: 7. The CDR3 spells CASGKGLPNEQYF. CDR3 nucleotide sequence: TGTGCTAGTGGCAAGGGACTACCCAACGAGCAGTACTTC.

The rearrangement uses TRBV7-2 and TRBJ1-2, with TRBD1 identical over 7 bases. The germline V gene encodes CDR1 SGHTA and CDR2 FQGNSA. Trimming cost V 3 bases and J 4 bases; bases outside gene matches: 5. The CDR3 consists of 14 residues. CDR3 bases: TGTGCCAGCAGCTTGGGGACAGTTGGCTATGGCTACACCTTC. Residues: CASSLGTVGYGYTF.

Here the CDR3 reads CASSRDHQGNHQPQHF. The CDR3 bases are TGCGCCAGCAGTCGGGATCATCAGGGTAACCATCAGCCCCAGCATTTT. This chain joins TRBV4-3 and TRBJ1-5; possibly TRBD1 for D (5 bases). CDR3 size: 16 residues. V gave up 6 bases and J gave up 5 bases, with 20 bases separating them. The germline V gene has CDR1 LGHNA and CDR2 YSLEER.

In this sample, this clone turned up once. The V gene is TRBV7-2, the J gene TRBJ1-2, with D unresolved. Trimming pared 1 base from V and 3 bases from J, leaving 6 bases between. Germline lookup yields CDR1 SGHTA and CDR2 FQGNSA. The CDR3 runs 13 residues. CDR3 amino acids: CASSLVEHYGYTF. CDR3 bases: TGTGCCAGCAGCTTAGTGGAGCACTATGGCTACACCTTC. Filled out from reference TRBV7-2 and TRBJ1-2, the complete variable domain reads GAGVSQSPSNKVTEKGKDVELRCDPISGHTALYWYRQSLGQGLEFLIYFQGNSAPDKSGLPSDRFSAERTGGSVSTLTIQRTQQEDSAVYLCASSLVEHYGYTFGSGTRLTVV.

The genes are TRBV11-1 and TRBJ2-3; D uncertain. The V end was cut by 6 bases, the J end by 6 bases, with 13 bases between. The CDR3 totals 13 residues. CDR1 and CDR2 (germline): SGHAT, FQDESV (reference sequence). The CDR3: CASRLVPADTQYF. CDR3 in DNA: TGTGCCAGCAGACTCGTCCCAGCGGATACGCAGTATTTT.

CDR3 region: CASSPGLDLSYEQYF. The CDR3 DNA is TGTGCCAGCAGCCCGGGACTAGACCTCTCCTACGAGCAGTACTTC. The chain is built from TRBV9 and TRBJ2-7; 8 bases map to TRBD2. The CDR3 loop spans 15 amino acids. CDR1 SGDLS and CDR2 YYNGEE come from the germline V gene. V gave up 4 bases and J gave up 0 bases; unmatched junction bases: 6.

Remarks on this clone: One end of the junction is discordant with germline, which a read error may explain. The rearrangement joins TRBV7-7 to TRBJ2-2; no firm D call. CDR1 is SSHAT and CDR2 is FNYEAQ in the germline V gene (reference sequence). CDR3 length: 14 residues. DNA for the CDR3: TGTGCTAGCAGCTTAGAAGGCCCAACCGGGGAGCTGTTTTTT. It is translated as CASSLEGPTGELFF.

The chain uses TRBV4-3 and TRBJ1-4; the D is unclear. The germline V gene has CDR1 LGHNA and CDR2 YSLEER. V lost 5 bases and J lost 6, with 19 bases in between. This CDR3 region has 16 residues. CDR3 protein: CASSGSRAFTDEKLFF. The CDR3 nucleotides are TGCGCCAGCAGCGGTTCGAGGGCATTCACAGATGAAAAACTGTTTTTT.

This sequence joins TRBV6-1 and TRBJ2-3; D remains unclear. The germline CDR1 and CDR2 sequences are MNHNS and SASEGT. V lost 6 bases and J lost 2, with 12 bases in between. The CDR3 covers 14 residues. The CDR3 nucleotides read TGTGCCAGCAGCCTTTTGGGGAACACAGATACGCAGTATTTT. Translation: CASSLLGNTDTQYF.